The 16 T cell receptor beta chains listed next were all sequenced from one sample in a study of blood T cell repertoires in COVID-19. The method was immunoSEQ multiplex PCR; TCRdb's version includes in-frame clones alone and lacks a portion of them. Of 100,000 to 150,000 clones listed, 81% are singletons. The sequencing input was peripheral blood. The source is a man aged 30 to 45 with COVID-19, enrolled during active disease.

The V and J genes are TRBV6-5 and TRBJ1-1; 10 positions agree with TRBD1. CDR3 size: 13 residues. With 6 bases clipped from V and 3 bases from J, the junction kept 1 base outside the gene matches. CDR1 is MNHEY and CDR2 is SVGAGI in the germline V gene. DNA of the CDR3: TGTGCCAGCAGAGGACAGGGGGACACTGAAGCTTTCTTT. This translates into CASRGQGDTEAFF.

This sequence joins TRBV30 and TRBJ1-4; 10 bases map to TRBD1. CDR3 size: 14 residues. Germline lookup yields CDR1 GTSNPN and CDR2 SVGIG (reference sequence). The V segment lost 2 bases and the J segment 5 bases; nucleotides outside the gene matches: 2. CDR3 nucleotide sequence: TGTGCCTGGAGTAAGGGACAGGGGAATGAAAAACTGTTTTTT. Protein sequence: CAWSKGQGNEKLFF.

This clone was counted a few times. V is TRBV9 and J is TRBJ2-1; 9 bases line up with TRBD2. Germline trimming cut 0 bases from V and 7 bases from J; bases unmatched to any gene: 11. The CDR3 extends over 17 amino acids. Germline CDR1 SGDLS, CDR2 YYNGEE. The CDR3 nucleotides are TGTGCCAGCAGCGTAGGAGCGGCTAGCGGGGTTTTTAATGAGCAGTTCTTC. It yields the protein CASSVGAASGVFNEQFF.

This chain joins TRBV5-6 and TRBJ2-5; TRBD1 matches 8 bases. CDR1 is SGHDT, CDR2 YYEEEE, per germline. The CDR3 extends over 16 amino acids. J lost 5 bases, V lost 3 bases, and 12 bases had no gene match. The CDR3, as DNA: TGTGCCAGCAGCTCTGCGGGACAGGCGAGGGAGGAGACCCAGTACTTC. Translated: CASSSAGQAREETQYF.

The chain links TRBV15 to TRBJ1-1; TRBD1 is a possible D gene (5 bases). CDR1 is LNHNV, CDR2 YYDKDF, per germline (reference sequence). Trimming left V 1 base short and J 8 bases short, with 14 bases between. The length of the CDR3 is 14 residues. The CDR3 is CATSRAAGQGEAFF. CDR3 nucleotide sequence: TGTGCCACCAGCAGAGCAGCAGGGCAAGGAGAAGCTTTCTTT.

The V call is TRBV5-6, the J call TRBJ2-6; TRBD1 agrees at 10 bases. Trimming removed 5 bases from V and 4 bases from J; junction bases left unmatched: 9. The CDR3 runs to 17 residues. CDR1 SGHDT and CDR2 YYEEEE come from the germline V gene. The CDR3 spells CASSWGDRGYGANVLTF. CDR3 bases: TGTGCCAGCAGTTGGGGGGACAGGGGATACGGGGCCAACGTCCTGACTTTC.

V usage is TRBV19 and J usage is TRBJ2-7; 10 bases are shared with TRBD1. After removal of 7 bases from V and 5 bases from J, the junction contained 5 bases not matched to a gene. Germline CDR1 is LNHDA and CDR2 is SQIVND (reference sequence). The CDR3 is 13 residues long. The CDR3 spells CASIGTGDNEQYF. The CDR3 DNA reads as TGTGCCAGTATCGGGACAGGGGATAACGAGCAGTACTTC.

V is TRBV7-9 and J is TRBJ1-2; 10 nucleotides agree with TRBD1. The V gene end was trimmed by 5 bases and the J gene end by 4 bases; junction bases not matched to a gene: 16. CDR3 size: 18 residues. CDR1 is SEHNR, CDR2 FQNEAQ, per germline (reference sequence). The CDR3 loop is CASSQTIDPGQGSYGYTF. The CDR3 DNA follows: TGTGCCAGCAGCCAAACTATAGATCCGGGACAGGGGAGCTATGGCTACACCTTC.

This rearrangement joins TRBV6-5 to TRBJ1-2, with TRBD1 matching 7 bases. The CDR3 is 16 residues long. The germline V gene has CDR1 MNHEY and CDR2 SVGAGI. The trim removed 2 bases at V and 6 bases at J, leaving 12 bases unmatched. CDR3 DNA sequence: TGTGCCAGCAGTTACCATCCGCGGACAGGCTCAAATGGCTACACCTTC. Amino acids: CASSYHPRTGSNGYTF.

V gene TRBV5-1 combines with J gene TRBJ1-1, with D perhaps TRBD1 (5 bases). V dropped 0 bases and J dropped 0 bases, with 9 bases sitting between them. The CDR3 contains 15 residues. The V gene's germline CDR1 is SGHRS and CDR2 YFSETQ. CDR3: CASSLVGGLNTEAFF. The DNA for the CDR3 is TGCGCCAGCAGCTTGGTTGGGGGGTTGAACACTGAAGCTTTCTTT. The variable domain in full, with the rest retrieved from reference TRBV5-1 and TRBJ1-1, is KAGVTQTPRYLIKTRGQQVTLSCSPISGHRSVSWYQQTPGQGLQFLFEYFSETQRNKGNFPGRFSGRQFSNSRSEMNVSTLELGDSALYLCASSLVGGLNTEAFFGQGTRLTVV.

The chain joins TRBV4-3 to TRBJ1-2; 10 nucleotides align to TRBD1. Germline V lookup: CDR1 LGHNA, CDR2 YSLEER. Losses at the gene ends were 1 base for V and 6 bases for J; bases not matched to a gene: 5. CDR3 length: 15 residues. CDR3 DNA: TGCGCCAGCAGCCAAGTTGACAGGGGGCTGGATGGCTACACCTTC. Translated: CASSQVDRGLDGYTF.

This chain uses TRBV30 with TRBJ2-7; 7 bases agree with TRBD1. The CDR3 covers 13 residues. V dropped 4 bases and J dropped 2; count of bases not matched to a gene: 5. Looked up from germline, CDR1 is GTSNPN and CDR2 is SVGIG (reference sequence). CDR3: CAWNEGATYEQYF. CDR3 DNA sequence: TGTGCCTGGAACGAGGGGGCTACCTACGAGCAGTACTTC.

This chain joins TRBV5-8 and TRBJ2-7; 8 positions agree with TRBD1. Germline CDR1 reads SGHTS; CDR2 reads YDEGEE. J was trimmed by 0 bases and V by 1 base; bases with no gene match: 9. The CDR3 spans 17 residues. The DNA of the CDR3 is TGTGCCAGCAGCTTGTTTATACGGACAGGGATCTCCTACGAGCAGTACTTC. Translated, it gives CASSLFIRTGISYEQYF.

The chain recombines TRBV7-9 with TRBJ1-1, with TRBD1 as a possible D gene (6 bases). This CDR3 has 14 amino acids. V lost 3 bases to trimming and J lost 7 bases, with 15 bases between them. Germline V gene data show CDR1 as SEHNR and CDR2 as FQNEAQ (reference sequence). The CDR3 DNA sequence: TGTGCCAGCAGCTTTGCGGGGGGGCCCGGTGAAGCTTTCTTT. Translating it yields CASSFAGGPGEAFF. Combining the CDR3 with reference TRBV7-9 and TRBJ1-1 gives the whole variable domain DTGVSQNPRHKITKRGQNVTFRCDPISEHNRLYWYRQTLGQGPEFLTYFQNEAQLEKSRLLSDRFSAERPKGSFSTLEIQRTEQGDSAMYLCASSFAGGPGEAFFGQGTRLTVV.

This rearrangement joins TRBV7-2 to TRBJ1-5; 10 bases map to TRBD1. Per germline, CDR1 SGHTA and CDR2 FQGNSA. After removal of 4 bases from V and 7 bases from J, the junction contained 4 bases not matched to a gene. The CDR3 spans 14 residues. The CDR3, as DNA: TGTGCCAGCAGCTCTATGGGACAGGGGCAGCCCCAGCATTTT. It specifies CASSSMGQGQPQHF. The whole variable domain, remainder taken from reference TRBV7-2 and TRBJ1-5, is GAGVSQSPSNKVTEKGKDVELRCDPISGHTALYWYRQSLGQGLEFLIYFQGNSAPDKSGLPSDRFSAERTGGSVSTLTIQRTQQEDSAVYLCASSSMGQGQPQHFGDGTRLSIL.

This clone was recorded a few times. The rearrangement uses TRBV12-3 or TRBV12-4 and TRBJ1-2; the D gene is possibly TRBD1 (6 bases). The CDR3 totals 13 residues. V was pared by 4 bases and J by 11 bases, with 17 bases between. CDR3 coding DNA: TGTGCCAGCAGTTCCACTGGGGGGGGCCGGTACACCTTC. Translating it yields CASSSTGGGRYTF.